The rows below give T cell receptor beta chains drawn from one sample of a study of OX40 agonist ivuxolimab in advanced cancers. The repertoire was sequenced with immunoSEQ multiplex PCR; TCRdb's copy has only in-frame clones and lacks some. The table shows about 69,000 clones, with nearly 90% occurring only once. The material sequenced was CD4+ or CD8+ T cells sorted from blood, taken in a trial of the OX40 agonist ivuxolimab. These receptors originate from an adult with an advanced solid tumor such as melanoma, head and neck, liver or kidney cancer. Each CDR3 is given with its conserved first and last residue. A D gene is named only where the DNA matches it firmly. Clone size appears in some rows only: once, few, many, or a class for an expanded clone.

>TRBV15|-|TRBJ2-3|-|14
TGTGCCACCAGCGACACATCCCTGGCAGATACGCAGTATTTT
CATSDTSLADTQYF
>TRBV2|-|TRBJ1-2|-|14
TGTGCCAGCAGTAGAGCGACAGTGAACTATGGCTACACCTTC
CASSRATVNYGYTF
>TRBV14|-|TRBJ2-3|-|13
TGTGCCAGCAGCCAAGCGCTCGGTCGGGACTGGTATTTT
CASSQALGRDWYF
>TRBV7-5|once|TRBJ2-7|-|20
TGTGCCAGAAGCCCTCCCGGGGGGACTAGCGGGAGGGCCCTCTCCTACGAGCAGTACTTC
CARSPPGGTSGRALSYEQYF
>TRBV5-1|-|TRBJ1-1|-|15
TGCGCCAGCAGCTTGGGAGCTGGGGGCAACACTGAAGCTTTCTTT
CASSLGAGGNTEAFF
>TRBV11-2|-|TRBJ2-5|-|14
TGTGCCAGCAGCTCTTTCGGAGTAAGAGAGACCCAGTACTTC
CASSSFGVRETQYF
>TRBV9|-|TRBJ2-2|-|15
TGTGCCAGCAGCGTAGGGGTAGTAAACACCGGGGAGCTGTTTTTT
CASSVGVVNTGELFF
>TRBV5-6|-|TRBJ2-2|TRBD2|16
TGTGCCAGCAGCTTGTTGGGGAGGGTGAACACCGGGGAGCTGTTTTTT
CASSLLGRVNTGELFF
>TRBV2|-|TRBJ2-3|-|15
TGTGCCAGCAGGGAAGGTTCCGGGAGCACAGATACGCAGTATTTT
CASREGSGSTDTQYF
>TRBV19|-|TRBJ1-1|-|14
TGTGCCACACGCCGGGGGGCAATGAACACTGAAGCTTTCTTT
CATRRGAMNTEAFF
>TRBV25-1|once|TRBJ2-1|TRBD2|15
TGTGCCAGCAGTGGGACTAGCGGGAGGAGTGGTGAGCAGTTCTTC
CASSGTSGRSGEQFF
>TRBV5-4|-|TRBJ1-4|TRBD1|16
TGTGCCAGCAGCTCGGGCCGGGACAGGTCTAATGAAAAACTGTTTTTT
CASSSGRDRSNEKLFF
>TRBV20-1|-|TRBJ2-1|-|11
TGCAGTTTTAGAAACTGGGATGAGCAGTTCTTC
CSFRNWDEQFF
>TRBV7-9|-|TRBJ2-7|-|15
TGTGCCAGCAGCTTAGCGCGGGGGCTCTCCTACGAGCAGTACTTC
CASSLARGLSYEQYF
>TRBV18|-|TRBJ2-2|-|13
TGTGCCAGCTCACCCCAGGGCGCCGGGGAGCTGTTTTTT
CASSPQGAGELFF
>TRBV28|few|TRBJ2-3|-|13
TGTGCCAGCAGTTCAGGGAGCACAGATACGCAGTATTTT
CASSSGSTDTQYF
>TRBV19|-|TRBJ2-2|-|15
TGTGCCAGTATGTGGGGGAGTGGATTCACCGGGGAGCTGTTTTTT
CASMWGSGFTGELFF
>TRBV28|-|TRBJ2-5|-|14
TGTGCCAGCAGTTTAGCCGCGGGATTGAGGACCCAGTACTTC
CASSLAAGLRTQYF
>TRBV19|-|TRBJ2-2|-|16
TGTGCCAGTAGTATAGGGAGCGGAGCGAACACCGGGGAGCTGTTTTTT
CASSIGSGANTGELFF
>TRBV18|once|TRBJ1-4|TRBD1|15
TGTGCCAGCTCACCATGGACAGGGGATGATGAAAAACTGTTTTTT
CASSPWTGDDEKLFF
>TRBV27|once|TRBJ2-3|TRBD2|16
TGTGCCAGCAGTGTCCTTAGCGGGAGGAGCACAGATACGCAGTATTTT
CASSVLSGRSTDTQYF
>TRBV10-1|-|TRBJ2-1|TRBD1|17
TGCGCCAGCAGTGAGCGGATGACAGGGCTTCACTACAATGAGCAGTTCTTC
CASSERMTGLHYNEQFF
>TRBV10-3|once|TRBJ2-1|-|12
TGTGCCATCAGTGCAGGGAACAATGAGCAGTTCTTC
CAISAGNNEQFF
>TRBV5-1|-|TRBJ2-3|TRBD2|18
TGCGCCAGCAGCGCGCCCGTCGGACTAGCGGGAGAGGGGAGTACGCAGTATTTT
CASSAPVGLAGEGSTQYF
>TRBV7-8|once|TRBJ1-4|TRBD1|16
TGTGCCAGCAGCAGTATAACAGGGGGCGGCGGTGAAAAACTGTTTTTT
CASSSITGGGGEKLFF
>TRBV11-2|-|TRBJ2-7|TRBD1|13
TGTGCCAGCAGCTACCCGGGACAGGGGGTGCAGTACTTC
CASSYPGQGVQYF
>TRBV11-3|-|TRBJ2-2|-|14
TGTGCCAGCAGCTTGTTGATGAACACCGGGGAGCTGTTTTTT
CASSLLMNTGELFF
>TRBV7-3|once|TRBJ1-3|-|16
TGTGCCAGCAGCTTAAGGGGTACAGGACAAGGAAGCACCATATATTTT
CASSLRGTGQGSTIYF
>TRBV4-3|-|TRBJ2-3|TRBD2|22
TGCGCCAGCAGCCAAGTGTTGAAGGGGGCCTGGGGGACTAGCGGGAGGACAGATACGCAGTATTTT
CASSQVLKGAWGTSGRTDTQYF
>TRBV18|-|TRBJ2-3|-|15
TGTGCCAGCTCACCTCGGGAGTTAGCGGCAGATACGCAGTATTTT
CASSPRELAADTQYF
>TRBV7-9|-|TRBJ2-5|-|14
TGTGCCAGCAGCTTTCCAGGGGCGAAGGAGACCCAGTACTTC
CASSFPGAKETQYF
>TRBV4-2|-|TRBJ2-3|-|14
TGTGCCAGTAAACAAGCGGTGGGCGGGGATACGCAGTATTTT
CASKQAVGGDTQYF
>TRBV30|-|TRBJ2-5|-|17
TGTGCCTGGATGGGTAGTAGGGCTTTGGACGCCCTTGGGACCCAGTACTTC
CAWMGSRALDALGTQYF
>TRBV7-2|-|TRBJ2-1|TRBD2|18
TGTGCCAGCAGCTTAGAAGGGACTAGCGGGGTGGGGGGGGGTGAGCAGTTCTTC
CASSLEGTSGVGGGEQFF
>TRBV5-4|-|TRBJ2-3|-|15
TGTGCCAGCAGGAGAGGGGGGCAGGGAGCAGATACGCAGTATTTT
CASRRGGQGADTQYF
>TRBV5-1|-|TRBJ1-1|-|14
TGCGCCAGCAGCCGAGGAGAGTTGCACACTGAAGCTTTCTTT
CASSRGELHTEAFF
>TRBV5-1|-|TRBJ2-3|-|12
TGCGCCAGCAGTAGTAGCACAGATACGCAGTATTTT
CASSSSTDTQYF